This T cell receptor beta chain was sequenced during a study of vaccination and CD4 T cells after COVID-19. Across the study: PCR on nasal swabs identified SARS-CoV-2 in convalescent patients, of whom roughly 10 were mild and one severe. Stimulation used overlapping spike peptides from SARS-CoV-2, HCoV-NL63, HCoV-OC43 and HCoV-229E.

Indicated treatment: approximately nine-day PBMC culture with coronavirus spike peptide pools or control peptides (ViraFEST assay). Negative selection isolated the CD4+ T cells once the cells had been cultured for less than 13 days. This clonotype was picked up a small number of times. Antigen specificity is unknown. Sequence data for DNA of cultured CD4+ T cells were generated by the Oncomine TCR Beta short-read assay. Via MiXCR, TCRdb re-called the PCR reads, giving one row per CDR3 protein. This table has around 15,000 distinct CDR3 sequences, under 60% appearing once. V was cut by 3 bases and J by 0 bases, with 9 bases left in between. This CDR3 is 14 amino acids long. CDR1 DFQATT and CDR2 SNEGSKA come from the germline V gene (reference sequence).

The specimen was CD4+ T cells from blood, cultured in vitro. V gene TRBV20-1 combines with J gene TRBJ1-5, with D possibly matching TRBD1 (5 bases). This receptor was taken from a human donor who had recovered from COVID-19. CDR3 nucleotide sequence: TGCAGTGCTAGGGACACTGATAGCAATCAGCCCCAGCATTTT. It yields the protein CSARDTDSNQPQHF.